The clone carrying this T cell receptor (beta chain) was detected a few times. Its antigen is as yet unknown. The sample is drawn from a study of blood T cells in healthy people across ages. V lost 4 bases, J lost 11 bases, and 23 bases lay in between. The CDR3 length is 15 residues. In germline, CDR1 is SGHTA, CDR2 FQGNSA. Findings and limits, study-wide: Fewer expanded clones and more diversity marked long-lived versus aged donors.

Then a second PCR, running roughly 7 to 11 cycles, was carried out with a sample-barcoded 5' primer and a J-beta primer mix. The template-switch adaptor was a 5' adaptor with 12 random nucleotides. It tagged each cDNA molecule. MiXCR, applied by TCRdb to the 5' RACE reads, yields one record per CDR3 protein. The sample has roughly 1.5 million distinct CDR3 sequences; approximately 43% are singletons. Sequenced input: blood. The genes are TRBV7-2 and TRBJ1-1; possible D gene TRBD1, 5 bases. The receptor comes from a woman aged 18 to 35 in good health. As DNA, the CDR3 is TGTGCCAGCAGCTCCTTGGAACTCGGGGCGCTAGGGGCTTTCTTT. It yields the protein CASSSLELGALGAFF.